The clone carrying this T cell receptor beta chain was seen at least ten times. The sample comes from a study of T-cell reconstitution after alpha-beta-depleted transplantation in children. This sample's TCRbeta library carried unique molecular identifier barcodes. TCRdb ran MiXCR on the PCR reads and lists one entry per CDR3 protein. Of some 590,000 distinct CDR3 sequences listed, 8% to 11% are singletons. Trimming left V 3 bases short and J 3 bases short, with 14 bases between. The CDR3 extends over 15 amino acids. This TCR was recovered from a human donor who donated a stem cell graft to a child with acute myeloid leukemia. The source material was PBMCs from the stem cell graft donor, sampled from the stem cell graft. The gene calls are TRBV12-3 or TRBV12-4 and TRBJ1-1; D uncertain. CDR3 nucleotides: TGTGCCAGCAGTTTGGGCGGGGTATTGGACACTGAAGCTTTCTTT. Residues: CASSLGGVLDTEAFF.